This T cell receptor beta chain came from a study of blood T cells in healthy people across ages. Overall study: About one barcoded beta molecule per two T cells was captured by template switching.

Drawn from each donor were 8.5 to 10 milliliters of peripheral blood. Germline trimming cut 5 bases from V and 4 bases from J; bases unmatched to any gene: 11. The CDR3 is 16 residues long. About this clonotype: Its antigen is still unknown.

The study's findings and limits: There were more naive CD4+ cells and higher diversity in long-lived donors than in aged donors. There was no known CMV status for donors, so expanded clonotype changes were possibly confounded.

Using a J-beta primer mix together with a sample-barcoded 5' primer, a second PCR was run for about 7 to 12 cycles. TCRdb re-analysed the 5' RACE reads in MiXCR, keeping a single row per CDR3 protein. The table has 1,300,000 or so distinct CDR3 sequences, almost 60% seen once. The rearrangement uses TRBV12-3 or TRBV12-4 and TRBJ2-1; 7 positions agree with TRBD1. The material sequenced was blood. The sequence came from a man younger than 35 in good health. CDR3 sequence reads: CASSPQTGTLYNEQFF. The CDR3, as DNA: TGTGCCAGCAGTCCTCAGACAGGGACGTTATACAATGAGCAGTTCTTC.